These 2 T cell receptor beta chains came from one sample sequenced in a study of identical twins. TCRdb used MiXCR to reprocess the 5' RACE reads, holding one entry per CDR3 protein. The profile covers 400,000 to 550,000 distinct CDR3 sequences, with 24% appearing a single time and 2.9% taken by the ten largest. These same data were also listed under a study on T cells expressing NK-cell markers.

Sequencing was performed on CD4+ T cells sorted from blood. The receptors originated from a woman under 30 in good health.

This clonotype was seen a few times. The chain combines TRBV12-3 or TRBV12-4 with TRBJ2-1, with TRBD2 matching 7 bases. V was pared by 6 bases and J by 3 bases, with 5 bases of the junction left unmatched. The CDR3 totals 14 residues. As DNA, the CDR3 is TGTGCCAGCAGACCCACTAGCGTCTACAATGAGCAGTTCTTC. It yields the protein CASRPTSVYNEQFF.

The CDR3: CASRRTGVDTGELFF. The DNA for the CDR3 is TGTGCCAGCAGGAGGACAGGGGTGGACACCGGGGAGCTGTTTTTT. The chain joins TRBV2 to TRBJ2-2; 9 nucleotides match TRBD1. Germline V gene lookup returns CDR1 SNHLY and CDR2 FYNNEI. This CDR3 is 15 amino acids long. Trimming cost V 6 bases and J 3 bases; bases outside gene matches: 5. Complete variable domain (other parts from reference TRBV2 and TRBJ2-2): EPEVTQTPSHQVTQMGQEVILRCVPISNHLYFYWYRQILGQKVEFLVSFYNNEISEKSEIFDDQFSVERPDGSNFTLKIRSTKLEDSAMYFCASRRTGVDTGELFFGEGSRLTVL.